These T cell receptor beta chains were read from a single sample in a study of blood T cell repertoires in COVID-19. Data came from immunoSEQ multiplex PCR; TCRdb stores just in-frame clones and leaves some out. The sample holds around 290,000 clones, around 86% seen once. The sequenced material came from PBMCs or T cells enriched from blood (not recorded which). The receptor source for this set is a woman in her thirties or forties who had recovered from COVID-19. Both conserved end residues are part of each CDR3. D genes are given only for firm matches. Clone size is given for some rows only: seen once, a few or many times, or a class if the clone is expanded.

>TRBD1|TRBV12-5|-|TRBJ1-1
CASGGQGNTEAFF
TGTGCTAGTGGCGGACAGGGGAACACTGAAGCTTTCTTT
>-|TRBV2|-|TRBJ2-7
CASRSNDYEQYF
TGTGCCAGCAGAAGCAACGACTACGAGCAGTACTTC
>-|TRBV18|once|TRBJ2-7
CASSPARVPYEQYF
TGTGCCAGCTCACCCGCACGGGTCCCCTACGAGCAGTACTTC
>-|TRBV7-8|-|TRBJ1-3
CATTPGGSGNTIYF
TGTGCCACAACCCCGGGAGGCTCTGGAAACACCATATATTTT
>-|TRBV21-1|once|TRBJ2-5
CASRGQNLGSQETQYF
TGTGCCAGCAGGGGACAGAATTTGGGGTCCCAAGAGACCCAGTACTTC
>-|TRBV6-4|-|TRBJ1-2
CASSDDRSDGYTF
TGTGCCAGCAGTGATGACAGGAGCGATGGCTACACCTTC
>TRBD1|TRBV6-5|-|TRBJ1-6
CASSYRSGGESLHF
TGTGCCAGCAGTTACCGGTCAGGGGGCGAATCCCTCCACTTT
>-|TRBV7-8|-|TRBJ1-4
CASSLQGTDEKLFF
TGTGCCAGCAGCTTACAGGGAACTGATGAAAAACTGTTTTTT
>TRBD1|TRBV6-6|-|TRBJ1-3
CASSSPGQGGNTIYF
TGTGCCAGCAGCTCACCGGGACAGGGTGGAAACACCATATATTTT
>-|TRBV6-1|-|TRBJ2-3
CASSELRGLATLDTQYF
TGTGCCAGCAGTGAATTACGAGGGCTAGCGACGTTAGATACGCAGTATTTT
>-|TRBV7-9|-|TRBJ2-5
CASTPAGSSEETQYF
TGTGCCAGCACCCCTGCGGGTAGCTCTGAAGAGACCCAGTACTTC
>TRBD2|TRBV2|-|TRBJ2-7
CASSEGTSGPYEQYF
TGTGCCAGCAGTGAAGGGACTAGCGGCCCCTACGAGCAGTACTTC
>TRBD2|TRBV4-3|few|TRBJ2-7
CASSQNQIRAGGRYEQYF
TGCGCCAGCAGCCAAAATCAGATTCGGGCGGGAGGTCGCTACGAGCAGTACTTC
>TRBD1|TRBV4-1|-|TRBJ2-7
CASSQGDRDLYEQYF
TGCGCCAGCAGCCAAGGCGACAGGGATCTCTACGAGCAGTACTTC
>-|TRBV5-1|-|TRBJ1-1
CASSLKGTEGTEAFF
TGCGCCAGCAGCTTGAAGGGGACGGAGGGGACTGAAGCTTTCTTT
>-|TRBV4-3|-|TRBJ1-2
CASSRLGSRGEYGYTF
TGCGCCAGCAGCCGTCTAGGGAGCAGGGGAGAGTATGGCTACACCTTC
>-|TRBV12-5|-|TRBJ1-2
CASGLRSLQGLGYTF
TGTGCTAGTGGTTTGCGATCACTCCAGGGTCTAGGCTACACCTTC
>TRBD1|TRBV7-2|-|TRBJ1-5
CASSFQGGSNQPQHF
TGTGCCAGCAGCTTCCAGGGGGGAAGCAATCAGCCCCAGCATTTT
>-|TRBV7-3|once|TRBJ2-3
CASSFSRRDLTDTQYF
TGTGCCAGCAGCTTCAGTAGGCGGGACCTCACAGATACGCAGTATTTT
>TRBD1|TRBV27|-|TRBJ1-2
CASSSPGGRGYTF
TGTGCCAGCAGTTCTCCAGGGGGAAGGGGCTACACCTTC
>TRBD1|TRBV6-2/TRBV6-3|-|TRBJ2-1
CASSPFDRGSYNEQFF
TGTGCCAGCAGTCCATTTGACAGGGGCTCCTACAATGAGCAGTTCTTC
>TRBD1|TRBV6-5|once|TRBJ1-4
CASRAGGTNEKLFF
TGTGCCAGCAGGGCAGGGGGTACTAATGAAAAACTGTTTTTT
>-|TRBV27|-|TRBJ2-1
CASSLIGVEQFF
TGTGCCAGCAGTTTAATCGGGGTTGAGCAGTTCTTC
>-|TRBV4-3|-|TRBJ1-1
CASSQDVGEAEAFF
TGCGCCAGCAGCCAAGATGTAGGGGAAGCTGAAGCTTTCTTT
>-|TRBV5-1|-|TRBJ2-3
CASSPGGPPDTQYF
TGCGCCAGCAGCCCGGGGGGCCCCCCAGATACGCAGTATTTT
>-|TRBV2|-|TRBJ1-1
CASSEYTGRNTEAFF
TGTGCCAGCAGTGAATATACAGGGAGGAACACTGAAGCTTTCTTT
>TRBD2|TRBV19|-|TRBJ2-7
CASSPGLAASYEQYF
TGTGCCAGTAGTCCGGGACTAGCGGCTTCCTACGAGCAGTACTTC
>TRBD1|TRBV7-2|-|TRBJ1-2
CASSSYRGNYGYTF
TGTGCCAGCAGCTCGTACAGGGGTAACTATGGCTACACCTTC
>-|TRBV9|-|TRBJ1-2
CASSVGQVGSNYGYTF
TGTGCCAGCAGCGTAGGACAGGTCGGCAGCAACTATGGCTACACCTTC
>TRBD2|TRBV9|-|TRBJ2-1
CASSEGLAGSTNEQFF
TGTGCCAGCAGCGAAGGACTAGCGGGAAGCACCAATGAGCAGTTCTTC
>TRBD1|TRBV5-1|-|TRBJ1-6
CASSLAVTGVGSPLHF
TGCGCCAGCAGCTTGGCGGTGACAGGGGTAGGTTCACCCCTCCACTTT
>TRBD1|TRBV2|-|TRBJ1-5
CASSGNRGRVQPQHF
TGTGCCAGCAGTGGAAACAGGGGGCGAGTTCAGCCCCAGCATTTT
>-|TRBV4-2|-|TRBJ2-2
CASSRDLTGNPGELFF
TGTGCCAGCAGCCGAGACCTAACGGGTAACCCCGGGGAGCTGTTTTTT
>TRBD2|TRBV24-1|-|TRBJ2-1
CATSDPRTSGEGSYNEQFF
TGTGCCACCAGTGATCCAAGGACTAGCGGGGAAGGTTCCTACAATGAGCAGTTCTTC
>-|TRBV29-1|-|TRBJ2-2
CSVGQGIGELFF
TGCAGCGTTGGTCAGGGGATCGGGGAGCTGTTTTTT
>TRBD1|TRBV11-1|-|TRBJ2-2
CASSLALLPGQGVSGELFF
TGTGCCAGCAGCTTAGCTCTCCTACCGGGACAGGGGGTTTCGGGGGAGCTGTTTTTT
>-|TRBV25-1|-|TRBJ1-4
CASSDRQVNEKLFF
TGTGCCAGCAGTGATCGACAGGTGAATGAAAAACTGTTTTTT
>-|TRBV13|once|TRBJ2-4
CASSPNRDGGVIQYF
TGTGCCAGCAGCCCAAATAGGGATGGCGGGGTTATTCAGTACTTC
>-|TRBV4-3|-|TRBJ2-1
CASSQDTGTNQQFF
TGCGCCAGCAGCCAAGATACGGGAACCAATCAGCAGTTCTTC
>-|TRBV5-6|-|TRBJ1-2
CASSPGVYGYTF
TGTGCCAGCAGCCCCGGAGTCTATGGCTACACCTTC
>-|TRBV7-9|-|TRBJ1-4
CASSLGEGRREKLFF
TGTGCCAGCAGCCTGGGAGAGGGAAGGAGAGAAAAACTGTTTTTT
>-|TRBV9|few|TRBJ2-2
CASSVGGPGELFF
TGTGCCAGCAGCGTAGGAGGCCCCGGGGAGCTGTTTTTT
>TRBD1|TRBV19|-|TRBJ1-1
CASRTGDRGNTEAFF
TGTGCCAGTAGGACAGGGGATCGGGGGAACACTGAAGCTTTCTTT
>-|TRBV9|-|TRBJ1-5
CASSVARDNSNQPQHF
TGTGCCAGCAGCGTAGCACGGGACAATAGCAATCAGCCCCAGCATTTT
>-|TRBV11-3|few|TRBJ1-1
CASSLSPVTEAFF
TGTGCCAGCAGCTTATCTCCGGTGACTGAAGCTTTCTTT
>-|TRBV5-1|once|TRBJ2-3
CASSGGTPSTDTQYF
TGCGCCAGCAGCGGCGGGACGCCTAGCACAGATACGCAGTATTTT
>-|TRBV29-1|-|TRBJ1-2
CSAQGGADYGYTF
TGCAGCGCCCAGGGTGGCGCCGACTATGGCTACACCTTC
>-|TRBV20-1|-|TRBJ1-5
CSASPAGNSNQPQHF
TGCAGTGCTAGTCCCGCGGGGAATAGCAATCAGCCCCAGCATTTT
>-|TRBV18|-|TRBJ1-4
CASSRQERNEKLFF
TGTGCCAGCTCACGACAGGAAAGGAATGAAAAACTGTTTTTT
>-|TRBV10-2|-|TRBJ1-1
CASTPTELNTEAFF
TGCGCCAGCACTCCGACGGAGTTGAACACTGAAGCTTTCTTT
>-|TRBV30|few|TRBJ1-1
CAWRKGLVDTEAFF
TGTGCCTGGAGGAAGGGGTTGGTCGACACTGAAGCTTTCTTT
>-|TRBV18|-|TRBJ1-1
CASSSRDKLEAFF
TGTGCCAGCTCATCCCGGGACAAGCTTGAAGCTTTCTTT
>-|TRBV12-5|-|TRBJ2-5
CASGLGQPRETQYF
TGTGCTAGTGGTTTGGGACAGCCCCGGGAGACCCAGTACTTC
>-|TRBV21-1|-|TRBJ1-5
CASSKVRQWYSNQPQHF
TGTGCCAGCAGCAAAGTCCGACAGTGGTATAGCAATCAGCCCCAGCATTTT
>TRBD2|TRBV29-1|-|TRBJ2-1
CSAGLAGTNEQFF
TGCAGCGCTGGACTAGCGGGGACCAATGAGCAGTTCTTC
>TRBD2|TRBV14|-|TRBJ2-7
CASSQDRGTSIYEQYF
TGTGCCAGCAGCCAAGATAGAGGGACTAGTATCTACGAGCAGTACTTC
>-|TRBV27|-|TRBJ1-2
CASSRGNLGGYTF
TGTGCCAGCAGTCGCGGCAATCTGGGTGGCTACACCTTC
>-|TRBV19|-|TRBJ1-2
CASRKGPEGGNYGYTF
TGTGCCAGTAGAAAAGGTCCGGAGGGAGGAAACTATGGCTACACCTTC